This T cell receptor (beta chain) was captured by sequencing in a study of T cell changes during pregnancy in multiple sclerosis. Looked up from germline, CDR1 is LNHDA and CDR2 is SQIVND (reference sequence). V gave up 2 bases and J gave up 3 bases, with 18 bases separating them. This CDR3 has 17 residues. Using immunoSEQ multiplex PCR, the repertoire was profiled, and TCRdb retains in-frame clones only, with some absent. Counted here are about 75,000 clones, 94% occurring once; the ten biggest clones make up over 0.12%. The chain joins TRBV19 to TRBJ2-3, with D uncertain. The source of this sequence is a female donor with multiple sclerosis, enrolled in a pregnancy study. The source was CD4+ T cells from peripheral blood mononuclear cells, collected after pregnancy. CDR3: CASSIIGARGLTDTQYF. In DNA form, the CDR3 reads TGTGCCAGTAGTATAATCGGAGCCAGAGGTTTAACAGATACGCAGTATTTT.